This T cell receptor beta chain is from a study of human T cells and chemical hapten exposure. Germline-derived CDR1 and CDR2 are MDHEN and SYDVKM. V lost 7 bases and J lost 3; bases outside the gene matches: 8. This CDR3 is built from 14 residues. Time point here: patch test 3, about 24 weeks after DPC sensitization. The treatment here: therapeutic diphenylcyclopropenone sensitization with weekly scalp DPC. Using its own MiXCR run on the RACE reads, TCRdb lists one record per CDR3 protein. The data contain about 90,000 distinct CDR3 sequences, around 9.9% of them singletons. This material consisted of whole blood, taken in connection with sensitization to the hapten diphenylcyclopropenone (DPC). The gene calls are TRBV28 and TRBJ2-7; 8 bases fit TRBD1. This receptor was identified in a woman younger than 45 with alopecia areata. Some clones in this sample may be carry-over from other donors' samples. The CDR3 coding sequence is TGTGCCAGCACCCCGGGACAGGAAGTCTACGAGCAGTACTTC. It is translated as CASTPGQEVYEQYF.